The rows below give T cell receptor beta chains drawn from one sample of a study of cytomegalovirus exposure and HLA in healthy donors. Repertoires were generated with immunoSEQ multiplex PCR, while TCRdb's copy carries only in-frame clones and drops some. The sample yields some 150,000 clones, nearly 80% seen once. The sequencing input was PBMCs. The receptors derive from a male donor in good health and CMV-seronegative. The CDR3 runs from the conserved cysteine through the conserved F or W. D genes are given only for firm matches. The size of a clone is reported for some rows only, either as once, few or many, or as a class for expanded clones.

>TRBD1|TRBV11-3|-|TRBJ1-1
TGTGCCAGCTGCTACAGGGGGGCCATGAACACTGAAGCTTTCTTT
CASCYRGAMNTEAFF
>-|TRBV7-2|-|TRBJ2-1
TGTGCCAGCAGCTTAATAAATGAGCAGTTCTTC
CASSLINEQFF
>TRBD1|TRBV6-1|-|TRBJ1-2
TGTGCCAGCAGTTCGACAGGGTGGGGCTACACCTTC
CASSSTGWGYTF
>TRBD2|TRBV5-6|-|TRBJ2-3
TGTGCCAGCAGCTTGGGGGTAGCGGGGGGGATAACAGATACGCAGTATTTT
CASSLGVAGGITDTQYF
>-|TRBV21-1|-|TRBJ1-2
TGTGCCAGCATCCCGGGGACACCTGGGGCTGGCTACACCTTC
CASIPGTPGAGYTF
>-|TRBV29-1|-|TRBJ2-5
TGCAGCGCAGGGGACGGCCAAGAGACCCAGTACTTC
CSAGDGQETQYF
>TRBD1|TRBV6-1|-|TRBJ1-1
TGTGCCAGCACTCGGACAGGGGGAAACACTGAAGCTTTCTTT
CASTRTGGNTEAFF
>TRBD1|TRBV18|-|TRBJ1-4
TGTGCCAGCTCAATACAGGGGGGCACTAATGAAAAACTGTTTTTT
CASSIQGGTNEKLFF
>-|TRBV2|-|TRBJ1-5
TGTGCCAGCAGTGATCGGGAGGGGGGAGGCCAGCCCCAGCATTTT
CASSDREGGGQPQHF
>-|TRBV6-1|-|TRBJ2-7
TGTGCCAGCAGTGAAGGTGGGGGGACTTACGAGCAGTACTTC
CASSEGGGTYEQYF
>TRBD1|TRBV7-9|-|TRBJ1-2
TGTTCCAGCAGCCCACAGGGGAAGGGCTACACCTTC
CSSSPQGKGYTF
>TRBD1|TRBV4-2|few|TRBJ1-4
TGTGCCAGCAGCCTTCAGGCCCCCCTACAGGGGTTTAATGAAAAACTGTTTTTT
CASSLQAPLQGFNEKLFF
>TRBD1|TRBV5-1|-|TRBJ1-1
TGCGCCAGCAGCTCTTCGGGACAGCGGAACACTGAAGCTTTCTTT
CASSSSGQRNTEAFF
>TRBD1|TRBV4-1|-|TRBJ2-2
TGCGCCAGCAGCCATTCCGGGACAGTTACCGGGGAGCTGTTTTTT
CASSHSGTVTGELFF
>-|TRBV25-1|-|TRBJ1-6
TGTGCCAGTGGGAGTGCTAGCTCCTATAATTCACCCCTCCACTTT
CASGSASSYNSPLHF
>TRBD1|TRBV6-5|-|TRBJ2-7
TGTGCCAGCAGTTACAGTTACGGGACAGGGGCCCACGAGCAGTACTTC
CASSYSYGTGAHEQYF